The rows below give T cell receptor beta chains drawn from one sample of a study of PD-1 blockade in classical Hodgkin lymphoma. The method was immunoSEQ multiplex PCR; TCRdb's version includes in-frame clones alone and lacks a portion of them. This table has tens of thousands of clones, 85% to 90% appearing once. The sample was peripheral blood mononuclear cells (PBMCs), taken before the fourth cycle of nivolumab. Receptor source: a human donor with classical Hodgkin lymphoma. The CDR3 runs from the conserved cysteine through the conserved F or W. The D gene is left open where the match is weak. Clone size is stated in some rows and not others, as once, few, many or a class when expanded.

d_call: TRBD1; clone_size: few; j_call: TRBJ1-2; v_call: TRBV27; cdr3_aa: CASCPPGGGYTF; cdr3_nt: TGTGCCAGCTGCCCTCCAGGGGGTGGCTACACCTTC
d_call: TRBD1; clone_size: -; j_call: TRBJ1-4; v_call: TRBV9; cdr3_aa: CASSVGNYGDRGEKLFF; cdr3_nt: TGTGCCAGCAGCGTAGGAAATTACGGGGACAGGGGTGAAAAACTGTTTTTT
d_call: -; clone_size: once; j_call: TRBJ2-2; v_call: TRBV5-6; cdr3_aa: CASSLGGTNTGELFF; cdr3_nt: TGTGCCAGCAGCTTGGGCGGAACAAACACCGGGGAGCTGTTTTTT
d_call: TRBD2; clone_size: once; j_call: TRBJ2-5; v_call: TRBV18; cdr3_aa: CASSPVASSGSQETQYF; cdr3_nt: TGTGCCAGCTCACCAGTGGCGTCTAGCGGGAGCCAAGAGACCCAGTACTTC
d_call: -; clone_size: -; j_call: TRBJ2-1; v_call: TRBV28; cdr3_aa: CASRDGGPNNEQFF; cdr3_nt: TGTGCCAGCAGAGATGGGGGGCCAAACAATGAGCAGTTCTTC
d_call: -; clone_size: -; j_call: TRBJ2-7; v_call: TRBV21-1; cdr3_aa: CASRRTAFAYEQYF; cdr3_nt: TGTGCCAGCAGAAGGACAGCGTTTGCCTACGAGCAGTACTTC
d_call: TRBD1; clone_size: -; j_call: TRBJ2-5; v_call: TRBV30; cdr3_aa: CAWRPIQGAQETQYF; cdr3_nt: TGTGCCTGGAGACCTATTCAGGGGGCTCAAGAGACCCAGTACTTC
d_call: -; clone_size: -; j_call: TRBJ1-1; v_call: TRBV4-3; cdr3_aa: CASSQDRHLNTEAFF; cdr3_nt: TGCGCCAGCAGCCAAGATCGGCACTTGAACACTGAAGCTTTCTTT
d_call: -; clone_size: -; j_call: TRBJ2-4; v_call: TRBV5-1; cdr3_aa: CASRPPGDGAKNIQYF; cdr3_nt: TGCGCCAGCAGGCCCCCAGGGGACGGGGCCAAAAACATTCAGTACTTC
d_call: -; clone_size: -; j_call: TRBJ1-2; v_call: TRBV19; cdr3_aa: CASSISPGRRHGYTF; cdr3_nt: TGTGCCAGTAGTATAAGCCCGGGCAGGAGGCATGGCTACACCTTC
d_call: -; clone_size: -; j_call: TRBJ1-1; v_call: TRBV29-1; cdr3_aa: CSGLSVGTEAFF; cdr3_nt: TGCAGCGGATTATCAGTTGGCACTGAAGCTTTCTTT
d_call: -; clone_size: -; j_call: TRBJ1-1; v_call: TRBV14; cdr3_aa: CASSTGVNTEAFF; cdr3_nt: TGTGCCAGCAGCACGGGGGTGAACACTGAAGCTTTCTTT
d_call: -; clone_size: -; j_call: TRBJ1-1; v_call: TRBV10-3; cdr3_aa: CAISVLPFMNTEAFF; cdr3_nt: TGTGCCATCAGTGTACTACCTTTCATGAACACTGAAGCTTTCTTT
d_call: -; clone_size: -; j_call: TRBJ1-2; v_call: TRBV7-2; cdr3_aa: CASSLDAVNYGYTF; cdr3_nt: TGTGCCAGCAGCTTAGATGCAGTCAACTATGGCTACACCTTC
d_call: -; clone_size: -; j_call: TRBJ1-4; v_call: TRBV28; cdr3_aa: CASTEGGYEKLFF; cdr3_nt: TGTGCCAGCACCGAGGGAGGGTACGAAAAACTGTTTTTT
d_call: TRBD1; clone_size: -; j_call: TRBJ2-7; v_call: TRBV6-6; cdr3_aa: CASNPRQGASYEQYF; cdr3_nt: TGTGCCAGCAACCCACGACAGGGGGCGAGCTACGAGCAGTACTTC
d_call: -; clone_size: -; j_call: TRBJ2-2; v_call: TRBV5-8; cdr3_aa: CASSSRGNTGELFF; cdr3_nt: TGTGCCAGCAGCTCGCGGGGGAACACCGGGGAGCTGTTTTTT
d_call: TRBD2; clone_size: -; j_call: TRBJ2-3; v_call: TRBV5-1; cdr3_aa: CASSAEGLAGGDTQYF; cdr3_nt: TGCGCCAGCAGCGCGGAGGGACTAGCGGGAGGAGATACGCAGTATTTT
d_call: -; clone_size: -; j_call: TRBJ2-1; v_call: TRBV5-1; cdr3_aa: CASSLTGDSYNEQFF; cdr3_nt: TGCGCCAGCAGCTTGACCGGCGATTCCTACAATGAGCAGTTCTTC
d_call: TRBD2; clone_size: -; j_call: TRBJ2-5; v_call: TRBV11-2; cdr3_aa: CASSHSGSYQETQYF; cdr3_nt: TGTGCCAGCAGTCATAGCGGGAGTTACCAAGAGACCCAGTACTTC
d_call: TRBD1; clone_size: once; j_call: TRBJ2-1; v_call: TRBV11-3; cdr3_aa: CASSPGQSSYNEQFF; cdr3_nt: TGTGCCAGCAGCCCGGGACAGAGCTCCTACAATGAGCAGTTCTTC
d_call: -; clone_size: medium-sized; j_call: TRBJ1-6; v_call: TRBV28; cdr3_aa: CASSLYLSYNSPLHF; cdr3_nt: TGTGCCAGCAGTTTGTATCTTTCCTATAATTCACCCCTCCACTTT
d_call: -; clone_size: -; j_call: TRBJ2-7; v_call: TRBV11-2; cdr3_aa: CASSLTNRAPSYEQYF; cdr3_nt: TGTGCCAGCAGCTTAACGAACAGGGCCCCATCCTACGAGCAGTACTTC
d_call: -; clone_size: few; j_call: TRBJ2-7; v_call: TRBV5-6; cdr3_aa: CASSLDRAYEQYF; cdr3_nt: TGTGCCAGCAGCTTGGACAGGGCCTACGAGCAGTACTTC
d_call: -; clone_size: -; j_call: TRBJ2-3; v_call: TRBV27; cdr3_aa: CASSMGLTDTQYF; cdr3_nt: TGTGCCAGCAGTATGGGACTGACAGATACGCAGTATTTT
d_call: TRBD1; clone_size: once; j_call: TRBJ2-2; v_call: TRBV28; cdr3_aa: CASSSQRQGAGELFF; cdr3_nt: TGTGCCAGCAGTTCCCAACGACAGGGGGCCGGGGAGCTGTTTTTT
d_call: -; clone_size: few; j_call: TRBJ1-6; v_call: TRBV11-2; cdr3_aa: CASSLQGSYNSPLHF; cdr3_nt: TGTGCCAGCAGCTTACAAGGCTCCTATAATTCACCCCTCCACTTT
d_call: -; clone_size: -; j_call: TRBJ1-4; v_call: TRBV2; cdr3_aa: CASNAAGGGVEKLFF; cdr3_nt: TGTGCCAGCAACGCGGCGGGGGGCGGAGTTGAAAAACTGTTTTTT
d_call: TRBD1; clone_size: -; j_call: TRBJ1-2; v_call: TRBV29-1; cdr3_aa: CSVADRDNGYTF; cdr3_nt: TGCAGCGTTGCCGACAGGGACAATGGCTACACCTTC
d_call: -; clone_size: -; j_call: TRBJ2-1; v_call: TRBV13; cdr3_aa: CASSLDGYNEQFF; cdr3_nt: TGTGCCAGCAGCTTAGATGGTTACAATGAGCAGTTCTTC
d_call: -; clone_size: -; j_call: TRBJ1-3; v_call: TRBV9; cdr3_aa: CASSLGGDVAGNTIYF; cdr3_nt: TGTGCCAGCAGCCTTGGGGGGGATGTGGCTGGAAACACCATATATTTT
d_call: -; clone_size: -; j_call: TRBJ2-1; v_call: TRBV7-9; cdr3_aa: CASSLTRRVDNEQFF; cdr3_nt: TGTGCCAGCAGCTTAACACGGCGGGTTGACAATGAGCAGTTCTTC
d_call: -; clone_size: -; j_call: TRBJ1-2; v_call: TRBV7-3; cdr3_aa: CASSTAGFGGYTF; cdr3_nt: TGTGCCAGCAGCACCGCCGGTTTCGGAGGCTACACCTTC
d_call: -; clone_size: once; j_call: TRBJ1-2; v_call: TRBV4-1; cdr3_aa: CASSQDATDYGYTF; cdr3_nt: TGCGCCAGCAGCCAAGACGCAACAGACTATGGCTACACCTTC
d_call: -; clone_size: -; j_call: TRBJ2-1; v_call: TRBV4-1; cdr3_aa: CASSQEKGPSYNEQFF; cdr3_nt: TGCGCCAGCAGCCAAGAAAAAGGGCCTTCCTACAATGAGCAGTTCTTC
d_call: -; clone_size: -; j_call: TRBJ2-5; v_call: TRBV7-2; cdr3_aa: CASSRRTGTSETQYF; cdr3_nt: TGTGCCAGCAGCCGCAGGACCGGGACCTCAGAGACCCAGTACTTC
d_call: -; clone_size: -; j_call: TRBJ2-7; v_call: TRBV4-2; cdr3_aa: CASSPRLDYGYEQYF; cdr3_nt: TGTGCCAGCAGCCCTAGACTCGATTACGGATACGAGCAGTACTTC
d_call: -; clone_size: -; j_call: TRBJ2-7; v_call: TRBV6-9; cdr3_aa: CASSYHRSRPYEQYF; cdr3_nt: TGTGCCAGCAGTTACCACAGGTCCCGACCCTACGAGCAGTACTTC
d_call: -; clone_size: -; j_call: TRBJ1-2; v_call: TRBV2; cdr3_aa: CASSENSGNYGYTF; cdr3_nt: TGTGCCAGCAGTGAAAACAGCGGAAACTATGGCTACACCTTC
d_call: -; clone_size: -; j_call: TRBJ1-1; v_call: TRBV19; cdr3_aa: CASRKGRMNTEAFF; cdr3_nt: TGTGCCAGTAGGAAGGGACGGATGAACACTGAAGCTTTCTTT
d_call: -; clone_size: -; j_call: TRBJ2-2; v_call: TRBV11-1; cdr3_aa: CASSLLGRGVNTGELFF; cdr3_nt: TGTGCCAGCAGCTTACTTGGCAGGGGAGTAAACACCGGGGAGCTGTTTTTT
d_call: TRBD1; clone_size: -; j_call: TRBJ2-1; v_call: TRBV7-2; cdr3_aa: CASSLGPGQGFNEQFF; cdr3_nt: TGTGCCAGCAGCTTAGGGCCGGGACAGGGGTTCAATGAGCAGTTCTTC
d_call: TRBD1; clone_size: -; j_call: TRBJ1-4; v_call: TRBV27; cdr3_aa: CASSPSQGADEKLFF; cdr3_nt: TGTGCCAGCAGTCCGTCACAGGGGGCGGATGAAAAACTGTTTTTT
d_call: TRBD1; clone_size: -; j_call: TRBJ1-4; v_call: TRBV7-6; cdr3_aa: CASSLTGVGEKLFF; cdr3_nt: TGTGCCAGCAGCTTGACAGGGGTCGGTGAAAAACTGTTTTTT
d_call: -; clone_size: -; j_call: TRBJ2-1; v_call: TRBV7-6; cdr3_aa: CASSLTSYNEQFF; cdr3_nt: TGTGCCAGCAGCTTAACGTCCTACAATGAGCAGTTCTTC
d_call: TRBD1; clone_size: -; j_call: TRBJ1-2; v_call: TRBV27; cdr3_aa: CASSPDRGHYGYTF; cdr3_nt: TGTGCCAGCAGTCCGGACAGGGGGCACTATGGCTACACCTTC
d_call: -; clone_size: few; j_call: TRBJ1-2; v_call: TRBV7-2; cdr3_aa: CASSFLGAAYGYTF; cdr3_nt: TGTGCCAGCAGCTTCCTCGGAGCCGCCTATGGCTACACCTTC
d_call: TRBD2; clone_size: once; j_call: TRBJ2-1; v_call: TRBV9; cdr3_aa: CASSVEPSGTNEQFF; cdr3_nt: TGTGCCAGCAGCGTTGAACCTAGCGGGACCAATGAGCAGTTCTTC
d_call: -; clone_size: -; j_call: TRBJ1-3; v_call: TRBV7-2; cdr3_aa: CASSLPGGNGNTIYF; cdr3_nt: TGTGCCAGCAGCTTACCGGGGGGTAACGGAAACACCATATATTTT
d_call: TRBD2; clone_size: -; j_call: TRBJ2-2; v_call: TRBV7-3; cdr3_aa: CASSLQGLAGNTGELFF; cdr3_nt: TGTGCCAGCAGCTTACAAGGACTAGCGGGGAACACCGGGGAGCTGTTTTTT
d_call: TRBD2; clone_size: -; j_call: TRBJ2-5; v_call: TRBV28; cdr3_aa: CASWGTSGELETQYF; cdr3_nt: TGTGCCAGCTGGGGTACTAGCGGGGAGCTTGAGACCCAGTACTTC
d_call: -; clone_size: -; j_call: TRBJ1-2; v_call: TRBV5-6; cdr3_aa: CASSLGRNYGYTF; cdr3_nt: TGTGCCAGCAGCTTGGGACGGAACTATGGCTACACCTTC
d_call: -; clone_size: -; j_call: TRBJ1-1; v_call: TRBV6-5; cdr3_aa: CASSYVGAEEAFF; cdr3_nt: TGTGCCAGCAGTTACGTGGGGGCGGAAGAAGCTTTCTTT